The 27 T cell receptor beta chains presented below share a single source sample, sequenced in a study of blood T cell repertoires in COVID-19 (dated by TCRdb to 2020 to 2021). Libraries were prepared through the immunoSEQ multiplex PCR assay. TCRdb re-hosts the immuneACCESS table, in-frame sequences only. Its copies lack some clones; in the studies checked, an unresolved V gene accounts for under half of them, and the cause for the rest is not known. A total of under 250,000 clones appear in this sample, approximately 80% of them only once. About 4.8% of the sample goes to the ten largest clones. Sequencing input: peripheral blood. All receptors come from a woman aged 70-85 years with acute or convalescent COVID-19.

V gene TRBV10-3 combines with J gene TRBJ1-2; the D gene is possibly TRBD1 (5 bases). V dropped 6 bases and J dropped 5 bases, with 16 bases sitting between them. The CDR3 has 14 amino acids. Germline-derived CDR1 and CDR2 are ENHRY and SYGVKD. CDR3: CAIRLQKYRYGYTF. In nucleotides, the CDR3 is TGTGCCATCAGACTTCAGAAATACAGGTATGGCTACACCTTC.

This sequence joins TRBV14 and TRBJ2-6; maybe TRBD1 (5 bases). The CDR3 loop spans 17 amino acids. Per the germline V gene, CDR1 is SGHDN and CDR2 is FVKESK. V shed 1 base and J shed 0 bases, with 10 bases lying between them. The CDR3 region is CASSQGIRVSGANVLTF. As DNA, the CDR3 is TGTGCCAGCAGCCAAGGAATCAGGGTCTCTGGGGCCAACGTCCTGACTTTC.

V gene TRBV6-2 or TRBV6-3 combines with J gene TRBJ1-5, with 9 nucleotides matching TRBD1. Germline values: CDR1 MNHEY, CDR2 SVGEGT. The CDR3 contains 18 residues. J lost 5 bases, V lost 0 bases, and 11 bases had no gene match. Here the CDR3 reads CASSYSKVGTGRYQPQHF. CDR3 sequence (DNA): TGTGCCAGCAGTTACTCGAAGGTCGGGACAGGGCGATATCAGCCCCAGCATTTT.

The rearrangement links TRBV29-1 to TRBJ1-4, with D possibly matching TRBD1 (5 bases). The CDR3 extends over 14 amino acids. Trimming cost V 4 bases and J 0 bases, with 9 bases left between them. The V gene's germline CDR1 is SQVTM and CDR2 ANQGSEA. CDR3 in amino acids: CSVGATATNEKLFF. For the CDR3, the DNA is TGCAGCGTTGGGGCGACAGCAACTAATGAAAAACTGTTTTTT. The whole variable domain, filled in from reference TRBV29-1 and TRBJ1-4, reads SAVISQKPSRDICQRGTSLTIQCQVDSQVTMMFWYRQQPGQSLTLIATANQGSEATYESGFVIDKFPISRPNLTFSTLTVSNMSPEDSSIYLCSVGATATNEKLFFGSGTQLSVL.

The chain employs TRBV7-2 and TRBJ2-3; 7 bases are shared with TRBD2. CDR1 is SGHTA, CDR2 FQGNSA, per germline. The CDR3 extends over 18 amino acids. Trimming at V came to 5 bases and at J to 6 bases, leaving 20 bases not matched to a gene. CDR3 DNA: TGTGCCAGCAGCCCTAGGACGGGCGGGGGATTGGTTCTTGATACGCAGTATTTT. Protein product: CASSPRTGGGLVLDTQYF.

The chain combines TRBV6-2 or TRBV6-3 with TRBJ1-5; TRBD1 aligns across 7 bases. V trimming: 2 bases; J trimming: 7 bases; junction bases outside the gene matches: 5. CDR3 length: 14 residues. Looked up from germline, CDR1 is MNHEY and CDR2 is SVGEGT. DNA of the CDR3: TGTGCCAGCAGTTACCCGACAGGGAGGCAGCCCCAGCATTTT. Residues: CASSYPTGRQPQHF.

This rearrangement joins TRBV27 to TRBJ1-5; 7 positions agree with TRBD1. CDR1 MNHEY and CDR2 SMNVEV come from the germline V gene (reference sequence). After removal of 5 bases from V and 9 bases from J, the junction contained 7 bases not matched to a gene. CDR3 length: 13 residues. The CDR3 nucleotides are TGTGCCAGCAGTCGGGACAGAGCATCGCCCCAGCATTTT. Protein sequence: CASSRDRASPQHF.

The genes are TRBV27 and TRBJ1-5, with D possibly matching TRBD1 (6 bases). Trimming pared 6 bases from V and 0 bases from J, leaving 18 bases between. Germline CDR1 is MNHEY and CDR2 is SMNVEV (reference sequence). This CDR3 spans 17 amino acids. The CDR3 sequence is CASSAYSGHYSNQPQHF. Written as DNA, the CDR3 is TGTGCCAGCAGCGCATATTCGGGACATTATAGCAATCAGCCCCAGCATTTT.

The chain combines TRBV7-6 with TRBJ2-2, with a possible D match to TRBD1 (5 bases). The length of the CDR3 is 16 residues. Trimming removed 0 bases at V and 5 bases at J, with 13 bases between. Germline lookup yields CDR1 SGHVS and CDR2 FNYEAQ. In DNA form, the CDR3 reads TGTGCCAGCAGCTTAGCGGGGCTTATGGGAACCGGGGAGCTGTTTTTT. Translation gives CASSLAGLMGTGELFF.

J is TRBJ1-4 and V is TRBV19; 7 positions agree with TRBD1. J was trimmed by 8 bases and V by 4 bases; bases with no gene match: 7. The germline V gene encodes CDR1 LNHDA and CDR2 SQIVND (reference sequence). CDR3 length: 14 residues. CDR3 residues: CASSSQGVGEKLFF. The CDR3 bases are TGTGCCAGTAGTAGCCAGGGGGTAGGAGAAAAACTGTTTTTT. Full variable domain (rest looked up from reference TRBV19 and TRBJ1-4): DGGITQSPKYLFRKEGQNVTLSCEQNLNHDAMYWYRQDPGQGLRLIYYSQIVNDFQKGDIAEGYSVSREKKESFPLTVTSAQKNPTAFYLCASSSQGVGEKLFFGSGTQLSVL.

This chain links TRBV24-1 with TRBJ2-3; TRBD1 matches at 7 bases. V was pared by 2 bases and J by 6 bases, with 10 bases of the junction left unmatched. The CDR3 covers 16 residues. Germline CDR1 reads KGHDR; CDR2 reads SFDVKD. In nucleotides, the CDR3 is TGTGCCACCAGTGATTACATAGGGGGCGTCGGGGATACGCAGTATTTT. Encoded protein: CATSDYIGGVGDTQYF.

The chain couples TRBV6-2 or TRBV6-3 to TRBJ2-3, with 10 bases identical to TRBD2. This CDR3 has 17 amino acids. Germline V gene sequence: CDR1 MNHEY, CDR2 SVGEGT. V shed 6 bases and J 5 bases; nucleotides not matched to a gene: 14. Here the CDR3 reads CASSLAQAGGLRDTQYF. The DNA of the CDR3 is TGTGCCAGCAGCCTAGCCCAAGCGGGGGGGCTAAGAGATACGCAGTATTTT.

The rearrangement links TRBV6-6 to TRBJ1-2; TRBD1 matches at 7 bases. The germline CDR1 and CDR2 sequences are MNHNY and SVGAGI (reference sequence). V dropped 10 bases and J dropped 4; count of bases not matched to a gene: 6. This CDR3 has 12 residues. The CDR3 spells CATRDRSYGYTF. The DNA of the CDR3 is TGTGCCACAAGGGACAGATCCTATGGCTACACCTTC.

This clone was seen more than once but under ten times. The chain uses TRBV5-4 and TRBJ2-7, with 8 positions matching TRBD2. The CDR3 extends over 14 amino acids. The germline V gene encodes CDR1 SGHNT and CDR2 YYREEE (reference sequence). The ends lost 2 bases at V and 0 bases at J; junction bases unmatched: 1. The CDR3 loop reads CASSFTSGSYEQYF. CDR3 sequence (DNA): TGTGCCAGCAGCTTTACTAGCGGCTCCTACGAGCAGTACTTC.

The gene calls are TRBV3-1 (or the pseudogene TRBV3-2) and TRBJ1-2; 8 nucleotides align to TRBD1. V lost 6 bases and J lost 8; bases outside the gene matches: 11. There are 14 residues in the CDR3. In germline, CDR1 is LGHDT, CDR2 YNNKEL (reference sequence). The CDR3 DNA follows: TGTGCCAGCAGGTTGGACAGGGACGGGAAGGGCTACACCTTC. Translation: CASRLDRDGKGYTF.

J is TRBJ1-6 and V is TRBV6-1, with no clear D. The CDR3 covers 17 residues. V dropped 0 bases and J dropped 10 bases, with 19 bases sitting between them. Germline V gene sequence: CDR1 MNHNS, CDR2 SASEGT. The chain's CDR3 is CASSEAWPRASGSPLHF. The CDR3 DNA reads TGTGCCAGCAGTGAAGCCTGGCCGCGGGCCTCCGGATCACCCCTCCACTTT.

V usage is TRBV4-2 and J usage is TRBJ1-5, with D possibly TRBD1 on 5 matching bases. The CDR3 runs to 15 residues. Trimming took off 0 bases at V and 4 bases at J, with 10 bases between the two ends. Germline values: CDR1 LGHNA, CDR2 YNFKEQ. For the CDR3, the DNA is TGTGCCAGCAGCCAAGATCCCGGGGGGAATCAGCCCCAGCATTTT. Its protein product is CASSQDPGGNQPQHF.

The V gene is TRBV3-1 (or the pseudogene TRBV3-2), the J gene TRBJ2-3; 8 bases are a match to TRBD2. This CDR3 is 16 amino acids long. CDR1 is LGHDT, CDR2 YNNKEL, per germline (reference sequence). V dropped 0 bases and J dropped 3; count of bases not matched to a gene: 5. In nucleotides, the CDR3 is TGTGCCAGCAGCCAAGACCCGACGGGGGGGACAGATACGCAGTATTTT. This encodes CASSQDPTGGTDTQYF.

V usage is TRBV7-2 and J usage is TRBJ2-7; 9 bases map to TRBD1. With 4 bases clipped from V and 2 bases from J, the junction kept 3 bases outside the gene matches. In germline, CDR1 is SGHTA, CDR2 FQGNSA. The CDR3 runs 14 residues. Here the CDR3 reads CASSSGTGPYEQYF. CDR3 bases: TGTGCCAGCAGCTCCGGGACAGGGCCCTACGAGCAGTACTTC.

The V call is TRBV5-8, the J call TRBJ2-1, with 11 bases identical to TRBD2. CDR1 is SGHTS, CDR2 YDEGEE, per germline. The length of the CDR3 is 13 residues. The ends lost 7 bases at V and 9 bases at J; junction bases unmatched: 6. CDR3 DNA: TGTGCCAGCCCTAGGGGACTAGCGGTTGAGCAGTTCTTC. Translating it yields CASPRGLAVEQFF.

This clone was recorded only once. The chain uses TRBV13 and TRBJ2-7, with a weak D call TRBD2 (5 bases). V lost 2 bases to trimming and J lost 5 bases, with 22 bases between them. The germline gives CDR1 PRHDT, CDR2 FYEKMQ (reference sequence). The CDR3 has 17 residues. Written as DNA, the CDR3 is TGTGCCAGCAGCTTACGGGTGAGGGAATTTATCGCAAACGAGCAGTACTTC. Amino acids: CASSLRVREFIANEQYF. The whole variable domain, filled in from reference TRBV13 and TRBJ2-7, reads AAGVIQSPRHLIKEKRETATLKCYPIPRHDTVYWYQQGPGQDPQFLISFYEKMQSDKGSIPDRFSAQQFSDYHSELNMSSLELGDSALYFCASSLRVREFIANEQYFGPGTRLTVT.

This CDR3 is CASSLMGEGQPQHF. The CDR3 nucleotides read TGTGCCAGCAGCTTGATGGGGGAGGGACAGCCCCAGCATTTT. The chain carries TRBV5-5 and TRBJ1-5, with D tentatively TRBD1 (5 bases). Trimming shortened V by 1 base and J by 7 bases, and 12 bases separated the two germline ends. The CDR3 spans 14 residues. Germline V gene data show CDR1 as SGHKS and CDR2 as YYEKEE (reference sequence).

V usage is TRBV5-6 and J usage is TRBJ2-2; the D gene is possibly TRBD2 (5 bases). The V gene lost 4 bases and the J gene lost 2 bases, with 9 bases spanning the gap. Germline CDR1 and CDR2: SGHDT and YYEEEE. This CDR3 spans 14 amino acids. The CDR3 here is CASSRERNTGELFF. DNA for the CDR3: TGTGCCAGCAGCAGGGAGAGAAACACCGGGGAGCTGTTTTTT. The full variable domain, rest sourced from reference TRBV5-6 and TRBJ2-2, is DAGVTQSPTHLIKTRGQQVTLRCSPKSGHDTVSWYQQALGQGPQFIFQYYEEEERQRGNFPDRFSGHQFPNYSSELNVNALLLGDSALYLCASSRERNTGELFFGEGSRLTVL.

This clone was seen only a few times. This rearrangement joins TRBV7-2 to TRBJ2-7; TRBD1 agrees at 8 bases. The CDR3 length is 14 residues. CDR1 and CDR2 (germline): SGHTA, FQGNSA. V was pared by 0 bases and J by 5 bases, with 3 bases of the junction left unmatched. This CDR3 is CASSLARGPNEQYF. The DNA of the CDR3 is TGTGCCAGCAGCTTAGCCAGGGGGCCCAACGAGCAGTACTTC.

The chain recombines TRBV10-2 with TRBJ1-5, with 10 bases identical to TRBD1. Germline V gives CDR1 WSHSY, CDR2 SAAADI. V was clipped by 6 bases and J by 3 bases; unmatched bases: 5. The CDR3 runs to 15 residues. CDR3 DNA: TGCGCCAGCAGGCCGGGACAGGGGCACAATCAGCCCCAGCATTTT. Amino acid sequence: CASRPGQGHNQPQHF.

This chain joins TRBV2 and TRBJ1-5; tentative D call: TRBD1 (5 bases). V was trimmed by 5 bases and J by 0 bases, leaving 11 bases between them. The length of the CDR3 is 15 residues. Germline values: CDR1 SNHLY, CDR2 FYNNEI. The CDR3 DNA reads TGTGCCAGCAGTTCCCAGGGTGGTAGCAATCAGCCCCAGCATTTT. Its protein product is CASSSQGGSNQPQHF.

The V gene is TRBV9, the J gene TRBJ2-7; D not resolved. Between the trimmed V and J ends, which lost 3 bases and 1 base, there was a span of 14 bases. This CDR3 region has 15 residues. Germline V lookup: CDR1 SGDLS, CDR2 YYNGEE. The CDR3 region has the DNA TGTGCCAGCAGCGCTCAAATAGACTCGTCCTACGAGCAGTACTTC. It specifies CASSAQIDSSYEQYF.